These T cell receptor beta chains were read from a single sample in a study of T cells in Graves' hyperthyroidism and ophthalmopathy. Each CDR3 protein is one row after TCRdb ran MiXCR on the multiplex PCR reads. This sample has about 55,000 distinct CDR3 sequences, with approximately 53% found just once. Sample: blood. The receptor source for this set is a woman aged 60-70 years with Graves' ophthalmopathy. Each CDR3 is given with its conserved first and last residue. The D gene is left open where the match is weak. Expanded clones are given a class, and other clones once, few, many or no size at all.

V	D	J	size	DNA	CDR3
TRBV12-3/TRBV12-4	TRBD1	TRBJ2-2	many	TGTGCCAGCAATATGGGACAGCTGAACACCGGGGAGCTGTTTTTT	CASNMGQLNTGELFF
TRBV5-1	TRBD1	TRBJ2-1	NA	TGCGCCAGCAGCCCACAGGGGGACAGCTACAATGAGCAGTTCTTC	CASSPQGDSYNEQFF
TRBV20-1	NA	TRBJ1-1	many	TGCAGTGCTAGAGGCCACGGTGGGAACACTGAAGCTTTCTTT	CSARGHGGNTEAFF
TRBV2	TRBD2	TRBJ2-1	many	TGTGCCAGCAGCCCCGGACTAGCGGGAGTGGTCTATGAGCAGTTCTTC	CASSPGLAGVVYEQFF
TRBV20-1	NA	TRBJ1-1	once	TGCAGTGCTTCCACAGGGACTCGGAACACTGAAGCTTTCTTT	CSASTGTRNTEAFF
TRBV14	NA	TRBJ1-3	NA	TGTGCCAGCTGCCGATATGGCACCGCCGACACCATATATTTT	CASCRYGTADTIYF
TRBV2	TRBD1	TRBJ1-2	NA	TGTGCCAGCAATCGGGACAGGGGGGCCCGCTATGGCTACACCTTC	CASNRDRGARYGYTF
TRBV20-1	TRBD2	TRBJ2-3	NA	TGCAGTGCCATAGCGGGAGAGGTGGGTGAGCAGTATTTT	CSAIAGEVGEQYF
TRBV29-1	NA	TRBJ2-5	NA	TGCAGCGTTGGGGGTTATGAGACCCAGTACTTC	CSVGGYETQYF
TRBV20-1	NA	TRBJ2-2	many	TGCAGTGCGGCCAACAGGGCTTTTGACACCGGGGAGCTGTTTTTT	CSAANRAFDTGELFF
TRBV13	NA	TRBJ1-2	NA	TGTGCCAGCAGCTTATGTGCTAACTATGGCTACACCTTC	CASSLCANYGYTF
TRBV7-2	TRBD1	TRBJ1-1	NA	TGTGCCAGCAGCTTAGTGACAGGGGGGAAGAACACTGAAGCTTTCTTT	CASSLVTGGKNTEAFF
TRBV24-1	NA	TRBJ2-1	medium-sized	TGTGCCACCAACGACGGTTACAATGAGCAGTTCTTC	CATNDGYNEQFF
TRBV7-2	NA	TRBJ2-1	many	TGTGCCAGCAGCTTAGGGGCAGGGTGGTCCTACAATGAGCAGTTCTTC	CASSLGAGWSYNEQFF
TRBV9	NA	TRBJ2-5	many	TGTGCCAGCAGCGTAGGGACTACTCTCGAGACCCAGTACTTC	CASSVGTTLETQYF
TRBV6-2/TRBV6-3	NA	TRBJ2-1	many	TGTGCCAGCAGTTCCAAATGGAGCCGTAGTTTCGCCGTGTCTCGGTTCTTC	CASSSKWSRSFAVSRFF
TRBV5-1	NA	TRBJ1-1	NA	TGCGCCAGCAGCCTGGGCGAGAACACTGAAGCTTTCTTT	CASSLGENTEAFF
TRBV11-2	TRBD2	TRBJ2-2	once	TGTGCCAGCAGCTTAGATCAGGGGACTAGCGGGGAGCTGTTTTTT	CASSLDQGTSGELFF
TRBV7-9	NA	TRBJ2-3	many	TGTGCCGCACGTGGGGGGCGGGGGACAGATACGCAGTATTTT	CAARGGRGTDTQYF
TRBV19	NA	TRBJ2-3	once	TGTGCCAGTAGTGAGCAGGGCGCAGATACGCAGAATTTT	CASSEQGADTQNF
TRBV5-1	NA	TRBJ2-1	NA	TGCGCCAGCAGGCCCGCCGGGGCAGGGAGAGGGTTTAACTACAATGAGCGGTTCTTC	CASRPAGAGRGFNYNERFF
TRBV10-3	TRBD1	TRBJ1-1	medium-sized	TGTGCCATCAGGGACAGGGGATCGTTCACTGAAGCTTTCTTT	CAIRDRGSFTEAFF
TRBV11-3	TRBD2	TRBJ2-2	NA	TGTGCCAGCGGCAGGACTAGCGGGAGCACCGGGGAGCTGTTTTTT	CASGRTSGSTGELFF
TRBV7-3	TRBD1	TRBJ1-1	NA	TGTGCCAGCAGCCAAAACAGGGGGGACACTGAAGCTTTCTTT	CASSQNRGDTEAFF
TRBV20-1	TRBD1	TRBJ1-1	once	TGCAGTGCTAGGGGGACAGGACTTTCCCGGGGAGCTGTGAACACTGAAGCTTTCTTT	CSARGTGLSRGAVNTEAFF
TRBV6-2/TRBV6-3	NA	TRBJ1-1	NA	TGTGCCAGCAGCCTCAAGCGGGGGGGCGTAGCTTTCTTT	CASSLKRGGVAFF
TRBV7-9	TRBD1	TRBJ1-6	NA	TGTGCCAGCAGTGCCGGGACAGGCCTGAGGTCACCCCTCCACTTT	CASSAGTGLRSPLHF
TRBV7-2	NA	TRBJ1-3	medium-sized	TGTGCCAGCAGCTTAGAGGGCCCAGCTGGAAACACCATATATTTT	CASSLEGPAGNTIYF
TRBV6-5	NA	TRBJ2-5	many	TGTGCCAGCAGGGTCAGTAGGGGCCAAGAGACCCAGTACTTC	CASRVSRGQETQYF